This passage covers 16 T cell receptor beta chains from one sample sequenced in a study of siplizumab effects on memory and regulatory T cells. Antigen specificity for these receptors is unknown. Cells from the mixed lymphocyte reaction underwent coculture for 6 to 7 days at 37 degrees C. Only in-frame clones appear in the TCRdb table, and some are missing; sequencing was by immunoSEQ multiplex PCR. The data show about 6,600 clones, just over 35% seen once. Specimen: CFSE-low (dividing) CD8+ T cells sorted from an allogeneic mixed lymphocyte reaction. These receptors were taken from a human donor in good health; the cells came from an allogeneic mixed lymphocyte reaction.

The chain links TRBV7-6 to TRBJ2-1; D unclear. Per the germline V gene, CDR1 is SGHVS and CDR2 is FNYEAQ. The ends were cut back, 2 bases at V and 7 bases at J, with 12 bases in the middle. The CDR3 length is 14 residues. The CDR3 loop is CASSLHPIGNEQFF. CDR3 nucleotide sequence: TGTGCCAGCAGCTTACACCCCATAGGAAATGAGCAGTTCTTC. The full variable domain, completed using reference TRBV7-6 and TRBJ2-1, is GAGVSQSPRYKVTKRGQDVALRCDPISGHVSLYWYRQALGQGPEFLTYFNYEAQQDKSGLPNDRFSAERPEGSISTLTIQRTEQRDSAMYRCASSLHPIGNEQFFGPGTRLTVL.

This chain links TRBV14 with TRBJ2-1; D perhaps matches TRBD2 (6 bases). V was clipped by 1 base and J by 2 bases, with 12 bases between them. Germline V gene sequence: CDR1 SGHDN, CDR2 FVKESK. This CDR3 has 16 residues. CDR3 region: CASSQVLSGPYNEQFF. CDR3 nucleotides: TGTGCCAGCAGCCAAGTTCTTAGCGGTCCCTACAATGAGCAGTTCTTC.

The chain is built from TRBV7-3 and TRBJ2-2, with TRBD2 matching 8 bases. Losses at the gene ends were 5 bases for V and 4 bases for J; bases not matched to a gene: 9. This CDR3 has 16 amino acids. Germline CDR1 SGHTA, CDR2 FQGTGA. The DNA for the CDR3 is TGTGCCAGCAGCGAAAACCGGGAGGGCCTCACCGGGGAGCTGTTTTTT. Amino acid sequence: CASSENREGLTGELFF.

This clone ranks as medium-sized. The chain joins TRBV19 to TRBJ2-3; TRBD1 agrees at 8 bases. CDR3 length: 15 amino acids. CDR1 LNHDA and CDR2 SQIVND come from the germline V gene (reference sequence). The junction had 12 bases not matched to a gene; V was cut back by 8 bases and J by 5 bases. CDR3 in amino acids: CASDNPGTGRDTQYF. The CDR3 DNA sequence: TGTGCCAGTGACAACCCCGGGACAGGTCGAGATACGCAGTATTTT.

The chain joins TRBV7-9 to TRBJ2-7; TRBD1 is a possible D gene (6 bases). Germline CDR1 SEHNR, CDR2 FQNEAQ (reference sequence). V lost 4 bases to trimming and J lost 0 bases, with 16 bases between them. This CDR3 region has 16 residues. The DNA of the CDR3 is TGTGCCAGCAGCTCCGTACTCGGACAGATCTCCTACGAGCAGTACTTC. Protein product: CASSSVLGQISYEQYF.

This clone is judged medium-sized. V and J are TRBV6-1 and TRBJ1-5, with D unresolved. V lost 5 bases and J lost 4, with 9 bases in between. Germline loops: CDR1 MNHNS, CDR2 SASEGT. The CDR3 is 13 amino acids. CDR3 nucleotide sequence: TGTGCCAGCAGTTCCCTCATAAATCAGCCCCAGCATTTT. Its protein product is CASSSLINQPQHF.

V is TRBV7-9 and J is TRBJ1-4, with D possibly matching TRBD1 (5 bases). Looked up from germline, CDR1 is SEHNR and CDR2 is FQNEAQ (reference sequence). V lost 5 bases and J lost 7, with 11 bases in between. CDR3 length: 13 amino acids. For the CDR3, the DNA is TGTGCCAGCAGCCTTTGGAGGGGTGAAAAACTGTTTTTT. As protein: CASSLWRGEKLFF. Looking up the rest from reference TRBV7-9 and TRBJ1-4 gives the full variable domain: DTGVSQNPRHKITKRGQNVTFRCDPISEHNRLYWYRQTLGQGPEFLTYFQNEAQLEKSRLLSDRFSAERPKGSFSTLEIQRTEQGDSAMYLCASSLWRGEKLFFGSGTQLSVL.

V and J are TRBV11-1 and TRBJ2-1; D not resolved. V was trimmed by 3 bases and J by 4 bases, leaving 4 bases between them. From germline, CDR1 is SGHAT and CDR2 FQDESV (reference sequence). CDR3 length: 12 residues. This CDR3 is CASSLGYNEQFF. The DNA for the CDR3 is TGTGCCAGCAGCTTGGGATACAATGAGCAGTTCTTC.

In this sample, this clone is medium-sized. This chain uses TRBV9 with TRBJ2-7; 13 positions agree with TRBD2. CDR1 is SGDLS and CDR2 is YYNGEE in the germline V gene. The ends lost 4 bases at V and 7 bases at J; junction bases unmatched: 8. The CDR3 is made up of 15 amino acids. CDR3 region: CASSPWTSGSGEQYF. In DNA, the CDR3 is TGTGCCAGCAGCCCATGGACTAGCGGGAGTGGGGAGCAGTACTTC.

The chain recombines TRBV28 with TRBJ2-2, with 8 bases aligning to TRBD2. This CDR3 is 16 amino acids long. Germline V gene lookup returns CDR1 MDHEN and CDR2 SYDVKM. V lost 3 bases to trimming and J lost 9 bases; unmatched junction nucleotides: 12. The chain's CDR3 is CASSLSGGSSPRELFF. In DNA, the CDR3 is TGTGCCAGCAGTTTGAGCGGGGGCTCGAGTCCCCGGGAGCTGTTTTTT.

The chain is built from TRBV28 and TRBJ2-3, with D tentatively TRBD2 (6 bases). Trimming stripped 2 bases from V and 2 bases from J, with 11 bases between. The CDR3 has 15 amino acids. Germline CDR1 reads MDHEN; CDR2 reads SYDVKM. This CDR3 reads CASSLSLASTDTQYF. The CDR3 region has the DNA TGTGCCAGCAGTTTAAGTCTAGCGTCCACAGATACGCAGTATTTT. The full variable domain, in which reference TRBV28 and TRBJ2-3 provide the parts outside the CDR3, is DVKVTQSSRYLVKRTGEKVFLECVQDMDHENMFWYRQDPGLGLRLIYFSYDVKMKEKGDIPEGYSVSREKKERFSLILESASTNQTSMYLCASSLSLASTDTQYFGPGTRLTVL.

This clone counts as medium-sized. The chain uses TRBV9 and TRBJ2-7, with D unclear. Trimming removed 4 bases at V and 9 bases at J, with 23 bases between. Germline V gives CDR1 SGDLS, CDR2 YYNGEE. The CDR3 is 15 residues long. The CDR3 loop is CASSPDRVGFLGQYF. The CDR3 coding sequence is TGTGCCAGCAGCCCTGATAGGGTGGGATTTTTGGGGCAGTACTTC.

The sample holds a few counts of this clone. The chain links TRBV28 to TRBJ2-2; D could derive from TRBD1 or TRBD2 (5 bases each). The CDR3 loop spans 15 amino acids. Trimming pared 6 bases from V and 0 bases from J, leaving 11 bases between. Germline CDR1 reads MDHEN; CDR2 reads SYDVKM. CDR3 sequence reads: CASRGRASNTGELFF. DNA for the CDR3: TGTGCCAGCAGGGGGCGGGCGTCGAACACCGGGGAGCTGTTTTTT. The full variable domain, rest sourced from reference TRBV28 and TRBJ2-2, is DVKVTQSSRYLVKRTGEKVFLECVQDMDHENMFWYRQDPGLGLRLIYFSYDVKMKEKGDIPEGYSVSREKKERFSLILESASTNQTSMYLCASRGRASNTGELFFGEGSRLTVL.

This clone was counted a few times. V is TRBV7-2 and J is TRBJ2-7; D gene uncertain. CDR1 is SGHTA, CDR2 FQGNSA, per germline. This CDR3 is built from 13 residues. Trimming removed 1 base from V and 3 bases from J, with 7 bases in between. CDR3 nucleotides: TGTGCCAGCAGCTTAGAACTGAACTACGAGCAGTACTTC. It translates to CASSLELNYEQYF.

This clone has more than one count but fewer than ten. V usage is TRBV5-4 and J usage is TRBJ1-1, with TRBD1 as a possible D gene (5 bases). CDR1 is SGHNT and CDR2 is YYREEE in the germline V gene (reference sequence). The V end was cut by 5 bases, the J end by 3 bases, with 11 bases between. The CDR3 totals 13 residues. CDR3 amino acids: CASSPEGYTEAFF. The CDR3 DNA reads as TGTGCCAGCAGTCCAGAGGGGTACACTGAAGCTTTCTTT. The whole variable domain, remainder taken from reference TRBV5-4 and TRBJ1-1, is ETGVTQSPTHLIKTRGQQVTLRCSSQSGHNTVSWYQQALGQGPQFIFQYYREEENGRGNFPPRFSGLQFPNYSSELNVNALELDDSALYLCASSPEGYTEAFFGQGTRLTVV.

J is TRBJ2-5 and V is TRBV5-8; D remains unclear. V lost 0 bases and J 3 bases, leaving 9 bases between the germline ends. The CDR3 runs to 14 residues. CDR1 is SGHTS, CDR2 YDEGEE, per germline. CDR3 nucleotides: TGTGCCAGCAGCTTGGGAGGTTGGGAAGAGACCCAGTACTTC. Its translation: CASSLGGWEETQYF.